Listed below are T cell receptor beta chains from one sample, sequenced in a study of cytomegalovirus exposure and HLA in healthy donors. Sequencing was performed with immunoSEQ multiplex PCR; in TCRdb, only in-frame clones are kept and a portion is missing. The data show some 100,000 clones, roughly two thirds seen once. The sequenced sample was PBMCs. The receptors stem from a man between 40 and 49 years old in good health and CMV-seronegative. Each CDR3 is given with its conserved first and last residue. The D gene is left open where the match is weak. The listing skips clone size in some rows; elsewhere it reads once, few, many or a size class.

CASSLGRTYTNQPQHF	TGTGCCAGCAGCTTGGGGAGAACTTACACCAATCAGCCCCAGCATTTT	TRBV5-6	TRBJ1-5	.	.
CATSGDPGRNGYGYTF	TGTGCCACCAGCGGAGATCCCGGGAGGAACGGCTATGGCTACACCTTC	TRBV15	TRBJ1-2	.	.
CASSPQVSARRSNSPLHF	TGTGCCAGCAGCCCCCAGGTGAGCGCTCGGAGGAGCAATTCACCCCTCCACTTT	TRBV4-2	TRBJ1-6	.	.
CASSPDRGNEQFF	TGTGCCAGTAGTCCAGACAGGGGCAATGAGCAGTTCTTC	TRBV19	TRBJ2-1	TRBD1	.
CASSEGNEQFF	TGTGCCAGTAGTGAGGGCAATGAGCAGTTCTTC	TRBV19	TRBJ2-1	.	.
CASGDIGKQYF	TGTGCCAGCGGGGACATAGGAAAGCAGTACTTC	TRBV6-6	TRBJ2-7	.	.
CASSFSDSPAGYGYTF	TGTGCCAGCAGCTTTAGTGACAGTCCTGCAGGCTATGGCTACACCTTC	TRBV7-8	TRBJ1-2	.	once
CASSSARIDRFQPQHF	TGTGCCAGCAGCTCCGCCCGAATAGACAGATTCCAGCCCCAGCATTTT	TRBV5-6	TRBJ1-5	.	.
CAISESQVWGNQPQHF	TGTGCCATCAGTGAGTCTCAGGTCTGGGGCAATCAGCCCCAGCATTTT	TRBV10-3	TRBJ1-5	.	few
CASSDSGGAYYEQYF	TGTGCCAGCAGTGATAGCGGGGGGGCCTACTACGAGCAGTACTTC	TRBV27	TRBJ2-7	TRBD2	.
CASSDLRDSNQPQHF	TGTGCCAGCAGTGACCTCCGCGATAGCAATCAGCCCCAGCATTTT	TRBV2	TRBJ1-5	.	.
CASSPRQDRNQPQHF	TGCGCCAGCAGTCCTCGACAGGACCGCAATCAGCCCCAGCATTTT	TRBV23-1	TRBJ1-5	.	.
CASRLRVSSYNEQFF	TGTGCCAGCAGACTTCGGGTGAGCTCCTACAATGAGCAGTTCTTC	TRBV7-8	TRBJ2-1	.	.
CASSLLGEGEAFF	TGTGCCAGCAGCTTACTGGGGGAGGGTGAAGCTTTCTTT	TRBV7-2	TRBJ1-1	.	few
CASSSYRDSYNEQYF	TGTGCCAGCAGTTCTTACCGGGACAGCTACAACGAGCAGTACTTC	TRBV27	TRBJ2-7	TRBD1	.
CASRPFGTSYNEQFF	TGTGCCAGCAGGCCGTTCGGGACAAGTTACAATGAGCAGTTCTTC	TRBV6-5	TRBJ2-1	.	.
CASSLTRGPYNEQFF	TGTGCCAGCAGTTTAACGCGGGGCCCCTACAATGAGCAGTTCTTC	TRBV27	TRBJ2-1	.	.
CASSYEPGINYGYTF	TGTGCCAGCAGTTACGAACCAGGGATAAACTATGGCTACACCTTC	TRBV6-5	TRBJ1-2	.	few
CASSFLDTEAFF	TGTGCCAGCAGCTTCTTAGACACTGAAGCTTTCTTT	TRBV7-9	TRBJ1-1	.	.
CASSPDGTDYGYTF	TGTGCCAGCAGCCCCGATGGGACAGATTATGGCTACACCTTC	TRBV5-4	TRBJ1-2	TRBD1	few
CASSASGTAYEQYF	TGCGCCAGCAGCGCCTCCGGGACAGCATACGAGCAGTACTTC	TRBV5-1	TRBJ2-7	TRBD1	.
CASSPSAGGTYGYTF	TGTGCCAGCAGCCCGAGTGCAGGGGGCACCTATGGCTACACCTTC	TRBV9	TRBJ1-2	TRBD1	once
CASSLRQDGTGELFF	TGCGCCAGCAGCTTGCGACAGGACGGGACCGGGGAGCTGTTTTTT	TRBV5-1	TRBJ2-2	.	.
CASSLRGGGSYEQYF	TGTGCCAGCAGCTTAAGGGGAGGTGGCTCCTACGAGCAGTACTTC	TRBV11-1	TRBJ2-7	.	few